What follows is one TCR beta chain and its context. Patients in Seattle were enrolled during active infection, then followed longitudinally. The data derive from a study of blood T cell repertoires in COVID-19. Study-wide context: Sites in the United States, Italy and Spain provided acute and convalescent COVID-19 samples. T cells, B-cell-depleted T cells, or PBMCs provided the cDNA or gDNA that served as material.

Authors' data handling: The authors estimated nucleated cell counts from reference gene primer amplification. The assay was immunoSEQ multiplex PCR, and TCRdb's table has in-frame clones only and misses some. Clone size and V and J calls were adopted from that table, with D and trimming inferred from the DNA. The data contain around 230,000 clones, 85% of them singletons. Sequencing was done on a sample of peripheral blood. This receptor was identified in a man between 45 and 60 years old with COVID-19, enrolled during active disease.

The CDR3, as DNA: TGTGCCAGTAGTACCCCTGGACAGGGTACCGGTGAGCAGTTCTTC. It is translated as CASSTPGQGTGEQFF. The chain couples TRBV19 to TRBJ2-1, with 8 positions matching TRBD1. V was pared by 4 bases and J by 9 bases, with 11 bases of the junction left unmatched. The germline V gene encodes CDR1 LNHDA and CDR2 SQIVND (reference sequence). The CDR3 has 15 amino acids.